The T cell receptor (beta chain) under discussion was sequenced for a study of cytomegalovirus exposure and HLA in healthy donors. 60 Vbeta and 13 Jbeta primers were used in PCR. Some clones are missing from TCRdb's copy, which holds only in-frame ones; the method was immunoSEQ multiplex PCR. The table includes approximately 100,000 clones, about 77% detected once. Donors had nominal health at sampling but likely had unrecorded immune exposures. The CDR3 runs 13 residues. The V end was cut by 0 bases, the J end by 4 bases, with 7 bases between. Per germline, CDR1 SGHDT and CDR2 YYEEEE. With respect to this clone: Its specificity is not known.

Study outcomes and limitations: Relative to equally common others, HLA-associated TCR beta chains showed greater clonal expansion in a later analysis. Most subjects had HLA-A and HLA-B alleles reportedly predicted accurately by TCR beta sequences. The authors enumerated 150 to 200 TCR beta chains as linked to cytomegalovirus.

Source material: PBMCs. This chain uses TRBV5-6 with TRBJ1-2; weak D call: TRBD1 (5 bases). This clonotype originated in a woman between 50 and 59 years old in good health and CMV-seropositive. The CDR3 DNA is TGTGCCAGCAGCTTGGCGGGGGGCTATGGCTACACCTTC. It specifies CASSLAGGYGYTF.